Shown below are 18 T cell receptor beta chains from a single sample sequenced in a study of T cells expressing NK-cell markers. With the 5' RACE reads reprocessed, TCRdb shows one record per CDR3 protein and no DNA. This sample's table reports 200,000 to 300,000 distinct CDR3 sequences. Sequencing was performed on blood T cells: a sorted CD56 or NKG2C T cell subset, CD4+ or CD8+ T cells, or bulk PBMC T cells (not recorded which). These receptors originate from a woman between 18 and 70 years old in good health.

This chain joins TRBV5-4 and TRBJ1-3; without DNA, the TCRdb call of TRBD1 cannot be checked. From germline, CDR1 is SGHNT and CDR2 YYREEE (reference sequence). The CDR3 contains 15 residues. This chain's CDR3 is CASSTDRGSGNTIYF.

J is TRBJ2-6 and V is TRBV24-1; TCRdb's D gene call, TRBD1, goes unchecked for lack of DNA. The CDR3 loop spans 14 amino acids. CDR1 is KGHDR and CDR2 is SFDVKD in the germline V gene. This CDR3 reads CATSNQDRDNVLTF.

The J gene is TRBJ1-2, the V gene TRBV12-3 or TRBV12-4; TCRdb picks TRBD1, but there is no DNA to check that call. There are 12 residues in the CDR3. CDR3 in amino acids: CASSRATGGYTF.

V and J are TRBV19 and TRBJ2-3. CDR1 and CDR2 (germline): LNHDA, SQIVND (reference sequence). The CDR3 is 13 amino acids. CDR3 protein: CASSTRTVDTQYF.

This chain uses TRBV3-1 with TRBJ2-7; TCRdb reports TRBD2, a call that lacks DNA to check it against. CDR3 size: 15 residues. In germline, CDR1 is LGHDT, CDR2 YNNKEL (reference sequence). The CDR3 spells CASSHLAGGLDEQYF.

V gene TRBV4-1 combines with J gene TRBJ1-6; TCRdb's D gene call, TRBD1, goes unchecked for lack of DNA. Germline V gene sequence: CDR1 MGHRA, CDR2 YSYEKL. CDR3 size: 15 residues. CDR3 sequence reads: CASSPRQGSGSPLHF.

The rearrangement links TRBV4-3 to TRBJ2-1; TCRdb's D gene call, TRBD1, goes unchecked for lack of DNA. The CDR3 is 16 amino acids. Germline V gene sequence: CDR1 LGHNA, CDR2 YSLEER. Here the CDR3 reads CASSHTAQGYNNEQFF.

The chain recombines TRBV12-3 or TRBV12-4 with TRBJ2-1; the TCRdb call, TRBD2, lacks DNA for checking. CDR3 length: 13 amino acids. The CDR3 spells CASSFGRGGQGFF.

CDR3 sequence: CASSHGGQGAVDTF. V and J are TRBV5-1 and TRBJ1-2; as DNA is missing, the TRBD1 call by TCRdb cannot be tested. Germline lookup yields CDR1 SGHRS and CDR2 YFSETQ. The CDR3 runs 14 residues.

The CDR3 is CATSDSGTSTNTGELFF. The gene calls are TRBV24-1 and TRBJ2-2; TCRdb's D call of TRBD2 is untestable without DNA. Germline CDR1 is KGHDR and CDR2 is SFDVKD. CDR3 size: 17 residues.

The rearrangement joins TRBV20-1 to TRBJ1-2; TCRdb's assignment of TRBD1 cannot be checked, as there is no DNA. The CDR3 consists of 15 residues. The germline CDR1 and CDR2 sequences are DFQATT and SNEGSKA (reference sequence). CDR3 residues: CSAPARHEANYGYTF.

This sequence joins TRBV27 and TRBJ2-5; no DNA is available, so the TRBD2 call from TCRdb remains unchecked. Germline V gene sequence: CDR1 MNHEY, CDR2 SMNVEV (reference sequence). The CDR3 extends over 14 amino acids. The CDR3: CASSLSSGRETQYF.

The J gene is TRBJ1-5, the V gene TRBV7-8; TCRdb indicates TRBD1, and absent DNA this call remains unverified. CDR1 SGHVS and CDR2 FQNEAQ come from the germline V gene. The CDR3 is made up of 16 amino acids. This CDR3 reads CASSPQTGDSNQPQHF. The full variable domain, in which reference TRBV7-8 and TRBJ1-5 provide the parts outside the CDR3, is GAGVSQSPRYKVAKRGQDVALRCDPISGHVSLFWYQQALGQGPEFLTYFQNEAQLDKSGLPSDRFFAERPEGSVSTLKIQRTQQEDSAVYLCASSPQTGDSNQPQHFGDGTRLSIL.

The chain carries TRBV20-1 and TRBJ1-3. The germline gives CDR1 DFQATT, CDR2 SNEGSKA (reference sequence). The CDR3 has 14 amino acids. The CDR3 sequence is CSARDRSSGNTIYF.

The chain's CDR3 is CSAPGQGREQFF. The V and J genes are TRBV20-1 and TRBJ2-1; the TRBD1 assignment by TCRdb is unverifiable without DNA. This CDR3 contains 12 residues. CDR1 is DFQATT, CDR2 SNEGSKA, per germline (reference sequence).

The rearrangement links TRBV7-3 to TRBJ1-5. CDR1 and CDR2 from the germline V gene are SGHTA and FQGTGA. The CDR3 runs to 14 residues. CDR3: CASSLLGGDQPQHF.

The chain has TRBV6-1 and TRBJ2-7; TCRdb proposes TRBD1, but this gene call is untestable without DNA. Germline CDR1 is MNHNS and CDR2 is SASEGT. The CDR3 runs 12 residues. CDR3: CASSEASGAARF.

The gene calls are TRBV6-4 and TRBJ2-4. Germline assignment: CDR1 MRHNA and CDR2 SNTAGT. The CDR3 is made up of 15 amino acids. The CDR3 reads CASKSAELAKNIQYF.